This TCR beta chain was obtained from a study of early T cells in non-severe SARS-CoV-2 infection. The study, taken as a whole, reports: Sequences matched to VDJdb favored anti-spike CD8 responses, while private and CD4 specificities were missed.

This clonotype occurred many times. The antigen is not known. The CDR3 covers 13 residues. In germline, CDR1 is SNHLY, CDR2 FYNNEI. Trimming pared 6 bases from V and 9 bases from J, leaving 15 bases between. TCRdb recomputed calls from the 5' RACE reads with MiXCR, one row per CDR3 protein. Of about 92,000 distinct CDR3 sequences in the sample, 14% were seen once. This receptor was taken from an adult who was a healthcare worker with PCR-confirmed SARS-CoV-2 infection or an uninfected control (not recorded which). Sequenced sample: whole blood. V gene TRBV2 combines with J gene TRBJ2-1; D is undetermined. CDR3 sequence: CASRIPGDIEQFF. The CDR3 region has the DNA TGTGCCAGCAGAATACCAGGAGACATTGAGCAGTTCTTC.